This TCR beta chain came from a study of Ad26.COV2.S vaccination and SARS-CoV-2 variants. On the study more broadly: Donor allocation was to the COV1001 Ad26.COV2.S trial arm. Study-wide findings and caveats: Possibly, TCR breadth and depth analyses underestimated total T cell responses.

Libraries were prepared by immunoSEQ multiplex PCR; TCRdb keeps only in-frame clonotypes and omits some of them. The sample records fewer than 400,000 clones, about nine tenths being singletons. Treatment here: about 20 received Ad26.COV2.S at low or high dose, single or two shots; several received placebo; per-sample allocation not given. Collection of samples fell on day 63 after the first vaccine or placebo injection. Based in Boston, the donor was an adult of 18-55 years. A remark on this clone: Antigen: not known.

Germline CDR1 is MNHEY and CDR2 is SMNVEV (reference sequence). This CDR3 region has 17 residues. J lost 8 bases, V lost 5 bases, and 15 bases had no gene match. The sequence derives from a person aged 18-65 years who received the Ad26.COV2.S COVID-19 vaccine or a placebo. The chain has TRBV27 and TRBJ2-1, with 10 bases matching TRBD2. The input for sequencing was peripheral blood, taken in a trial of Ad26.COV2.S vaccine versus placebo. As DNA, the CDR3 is TGTGCCAGCAGTCCCCGGGTGCTAGCGGGAGTTTTGGATGAGCAGTTCTTC. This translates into CASSPRVLAGVLDEQFF.